These 4 T cell receptor beta chains originate from one sample sequenced in a study of response to subunit inactivated influenza vaccine. TCRdb re-called the RT-PCR reads through MiXCR, storing one row per CDR3 protein. The sample includes more than 450,000 distinct CDR3 sequences, about 8% of them seen just once. This specimen was PBMCs from blood, taken roughly 24 months after vaccination. These receptor sequences come from a man aged 45-69 years who received an inactivated influenza vaccine.

This chain links TRBV5-1 with TRBJ2-7, with D maybe TRBD2 (6 bases). In germline, CDR1 is SGHRS, CDR2 YFSETQ. The V and J ends lost 4 bases and 3 bases respectively, with 11 bases between them. The CDR3 extends over 13 amino acids. This chain's CDR3 is CASSIQGGYEQYF. Here the CDR3 DNA reads TGCGCCAGCAGCATTCAGGGAGGCTACGAGCAGTACTTC.

In its sample, this clonotype was seen a few times. The CDR3 sequence: CASRSYTEAFF. CDR3 coding DNA: TGTGCCAGCAGGTCGTACACTGAAGCTTTCTTT. The chain joins TRBV6-6 to TRBJ1-1; D unclear. This CDR3 is 11 amino acids long. V was cut by 6 bases and J by 3 bases, with 5 bases left in between. Per germline, CDR1 MNHNY and CDR2 SVGAGI (reference sequence).

V and J are TRBV7-2 and TRBJ2-1, with 13 bases aligning to TRBD2. The germline V gene has CDR1 SGHTA and CDR2 FQGNSA. V was pared by 6 bases and J by 8 bases, with 4 bases of the junction left unmatched. CDR3 length: 14 amino acids. The CDR3, as DNA: TGTGCCAGCAGGCCCGGACTAGCGGGAGATGAGCAGTTCTTC. Protein product: CASRPGLAGDEQFF.

The chain uses TRBV20-1 and TRBJ2-3, with 10 bases matching TRBD1. The CDR3 is 14 residues long. J was trimmed by 1 base and V by 6 bases; bases with no gene match: 4. Germline CDR1 and CDR2: DFQATT and SNEGSKA (reference sequence). Written as DNA, the CDR3 is TGCAGTGCGCATGGGACAGGGGGCACAGATACGCAGTATTTT. It encodes CSAHGTGGTDTQYF.